The clone carrying this TCR beta chain was observed many times. Its specificity is not known. TCR alpha and beta CDR3 regions were amplified from RNA using iRepertoire nested multiplex PCR. Input was 100-400 ng of tissue mRNA or PBMC total RNA. A single record per CDR3 protein comes from TCRdb applying MiXCR to the multiplex PCR reads. The repertoire consists of 150,000 to 200,000 distinct CDR3 sequences, with about 31% occurring once and the leading ten covering 20% to 25%. The sample is drawn from a study of glioma-infiltrating T cells. Findings and limits, study-wide: Non-neoplastic patients had below-expected tissue-blood divergence, while all gliomas exceeded expectation. Tissue and blood shared very few CDR3 sequences.

V was pared by 1 base and J by 8 bases, with 17 bases between. CDR3 size: 15 residues. Germline V gene data show CDR1 as LGHDT and CDR2 as YNNKEL (reference sequence). The chain joins TRBV3-1 to TRBJ1-2; the D gene is possibly TRBD1 (6 bases). This receptor was taken from a human donor with low-grade glioma or glioblastoma, undergoing nonglioma brain surgery, or in good health (not recorded which). The sample consisted of glioma tissue, nonneoplastic brain tissue, or PBMCs (not recorded which). The CDR3 nucleotides read TGTGCCAGCAGCCAAGGGGGGGCTGTTCCGGAGGGCTACACCTTC. Translated: CASSQGGAVPEGYTF. The whole variable domain, filled in from reference TRBV3-1 and TRBJ1-2, reads DTAVSQTPKYLVTQMGNDKSIKCEQNLGHDTMYWYKQDSKKFLKIMFSYNNKELIINETVPNRFSPKSPDKAHLNLHINSLELGDSAVYFCASSQGGAVPEGYTFGSGTRLTVV.